Reported below is one T cell receptor beta chain. The data stem from a study of blood T cell repertoires in COVID-19. The overall study: Some COVID-19 samples were acute and others convalescent; all came from the United States, Italy and Spain.

Original processing methods: Amplification of reference gene primers was used by the study to estimate nucleated cell counts. The assay was immunoSEQ multiplex PCR, and TCRdb's table has in-frame clones only and misses some. V and J calls and clone size are as listed in that table; D and trimming were resolved from the DNA. The sample has a few hundred thousand clones, roughly nine tenths seen once. This clonotype was sampled from a woman between 45 and 60 years old who had recovered from COVID-19. Sample: peripheral blood.

The CDR3 DNA sequence: TGTGCCAGCAGCTCATACGGACAGGGCGACGGGGAGCTGTTTTTT. This sequence encodes CASSSYGQGDGELFF. The rearrangement uses TRBV7-2 and TRBJ2-2, with 8 bases identical to TRBD1. J lost 7 bases, V lost 4 bases, and 8 bases had no gene match. CDR3 length: 15 residues. Germline CDR1 is SGHTA and CDR2 is FQGNSA.